This T cell receptor beta chain was identified during a study of blood T cell repertoires in COVID-19. Deletions cut 6 bases from V and 7 bases from J, with 16 bases between. The germline V gene has CDR1 MDHEN and CDR2 SYDVKM. CDR3 size: 14 residues. Authors' processing steps: Estimation of nucleated cell counts relied on the amplification of reference gene primers. Sequencing used immunoSEQ multiplex PCR; TCRdb keeps in-frame clones, though not all of them. The V and J calls and clone size come from that table; D and trimming were worked out from the DNA. The profile shows approximately 150,000 clones, around 88% of them singletons.

The source is a woman aged 60-75 years with acute or convalescent COVID-19. This chain uses TRBV28 with TRBJ1-5; possibly TRBD1 for D (6 bases). The sequenced sample consisted of peripheral blood. CDR3 amino acids: CASSYTGTGQPQHF. CDR3 nucleotides: TGTGCCAGCAGCTATACAGGGACCGGACAGCCCCAGCATTTT. Combining the CDR3 with reference TRBV28 and TRBJ1-5 gives the whole variable domain DVKVTQSSRYLVKRTGEKVFLECVQDMDHENMFWYRQDPGLGLRLIYFSYDVKMKEKGDIPEGYSVSREKKERFSLILESASTNQTSMYLCASSYTGTGQPQHFGDGTRLSIL.